This T cell receptor beta chain derives from a study of blood T cells in healthy people across ages. Study-wide points: Not knowing donor CMV status may have confounded expanded clonotype changes.

CDR1 is MDHEN and CDR2 is SYDVKM in the germline V gene. Unmatched junction bases numbered 11, after V lost 6 bases and J lost 0 bases. CDR3 length equals 16 residues. Sample-barcoded 5' priming and a J-beta primer mix drove a second PCR of roughly 7 to 11 cycles. One entry per CDR3 protein results from TCRdb running MiXCR on the 5' RACE reads. The repertoire holds around 670,000 distinct CDR3 sequences, 25% to 35% seen once, with around a sixth in the top ten. Many counts were recorded for this clonotype. Its antigen is unknown. The sample was blood. The chain couples TRBV28 to TRBJ2-7; 7 bases align to TRBD1. This clonotype was obtained from a woman at least 80 years old in good health. CDR3 region: CASSLRQGLASYEQYF. The CDR3 DNA sequence: TGTGCCAGCAGCCTAAGACAGGGCCTTGCCTCCTACGAGCAGTACTTC.